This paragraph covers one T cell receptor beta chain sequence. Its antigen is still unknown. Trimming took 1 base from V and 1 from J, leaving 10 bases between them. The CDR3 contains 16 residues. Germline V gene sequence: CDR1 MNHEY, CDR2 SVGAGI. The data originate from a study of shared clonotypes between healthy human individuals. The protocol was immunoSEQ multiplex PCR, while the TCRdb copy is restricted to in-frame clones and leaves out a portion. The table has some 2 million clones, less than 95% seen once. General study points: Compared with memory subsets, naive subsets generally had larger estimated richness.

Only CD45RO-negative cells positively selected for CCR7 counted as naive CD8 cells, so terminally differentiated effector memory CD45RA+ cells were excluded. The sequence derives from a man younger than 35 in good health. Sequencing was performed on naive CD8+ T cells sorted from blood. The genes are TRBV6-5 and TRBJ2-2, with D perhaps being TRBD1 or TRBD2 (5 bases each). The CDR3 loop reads CASSYLWDGNTGELFF. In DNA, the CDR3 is TGTGCCAGCAGTTACTTATGGGACGGGAACACCGGGGAGCTGTTTTTT.